This T cell receptor (beta chain) was sequenced during a study of shared clonotypes between healthy human individuals. Study-wide points: The researchers took only blood, and tissue repertoires probably look different.

As to this clone: Its antigen remains unidentified.

The donors were adults (healthy and HIV-negative) with no recent acute infections or vaccinations. The donors were all Caucasian adults (living in Nashville, Tennessee). The authors divided CD4+ cells into CD45RA+ naive and CD45RA-negative memory subsets. CDR3 length: 16 residues. Looked up from germline, CDR1 is MGHRA and CDR2 is YSYEKL. The V end lost 2 bases, the J end lost 4 bases, and 17 bases lay between the germline ends. The table came from immunoSEQ multiplex PCR; TCRdb's copy has only in-frame clones and leaves some out. Of roughly 2.2 million clones in the sample, just under 95% were seen once.

The source material was naive CD4+ T cells from PBMCs. Described subset: CD45RA+ positively selected. This chain uses TRBV4-1 with TRBJ1-2; D is undetermined. This clonotype was obtained from a man aged 18 to 30 in good health. Some clones in this sample may be carry-over from other donors' samples. CDR3 loop: CASSQPWTTGFYGYTF. Here the CDR3 DNA reads TGCGCCAGCAGCCAACCGTGGACGACGGGATTCTATGGCTACACCTTC.